This TCR beta chain was sequenced during a study of cytomegalovirus exposure and HLA in healthy donors. The CDR3 spans 15 residues. Trimming stripped 4 bases from V and 10 bases from J, with 17 bases between. Germline CDR1 is SGHVT and CDR2 is SQSDAQ. About this clone itself: Its antigen is not known.

The PCR employed 60 Vbeta primers together with 13 Jbeta primers. Clones were read by immunoSEQ multiplex PCR, and TCRdb kept only the in-frame ones, dropping some. The sample carries 110,000 or so clones, around 76% recorded once. Study-wide results and caveats: Of the V segments, some could not be distinguished, including TRBV6-2 and TRBV6-3, and were excluded. An ancestry cluster, one associated with Asian ancestry, reportedly showed fewer N-insertions than the approximately 700-donor mean in a later analysis.

The sequence came from a man aged 35 to 55 in good health and CMV-seropositive. The chain employs TRBV7-4 and TRBJ1-6, with TRBD1 as a possible D gene (6 bases). Sequencing input: PBMCs. The CDR3 spells CASSSPDRVGSPLHF. For the CDR3, the DNA is TGTGCCAGCAGCTCCCCGGACAGAGTCGGCTCACCCCTCCACTTT.